The sequence of this TCR beta chain was determined in a study of blood T cells in healthy people across ages. General study points: In the absence of known donor CMV status, changes in expanded clonotypes were possibly confounded.

Turning to this clonotype: What it binds is not known. Being one base from a much bigger clone, this may be a read error.

The germline V gene encodes CDR1 SQVTM and CDR2 ANQGSEA. The CDR3 totals 12 residues. Trimming took 6 bases from V and 6 from J; bases not matched to a gene: 5. Alongside a J-beta primer mix, a sample-barcoded 5' primer served in a second PCR lasting about 6 to 11 cycles. MiXCR, run by TCRdb on the 5' RACE reads, gives a single entry per CDR3 protein. The sample has 1.5 million to 2 million distinct CDR3 sequences; around 35% are singletons. This TCR derives from a woman aged 25 to 45 in good health. The specimen sequenced was blood. The genes are TRBV29-1 and TRBJ2-7; TRBD2 aligns across 10 bases. The CDR3 nucleotides read TGCAGCGTATCTAGCGGGGGCTGCGAGCAGTACTTC. Protein: CSVSSGGCEQYF.